Presented here are 32 T cell receptor beta chains from one specimen sequenced in a study of blood T cell repertoires in COVID-19 (dated by TCRdb to the early 2020s). Library method: the immunoSEQ multiplex PCR assay. Held by TCRdb, this immuneACCESS table contains in-frame sequences only and omits some clones. Under half of the omission traces to an unresolved V gene where checked; the cause of the rest is unknown. The sample table lists 240,000 or so clones, less than 90% of them with a count of one. 6.2% of the sample belongs to the ten largest clones. The sequenced material came from peripheral blood. The receptors derive from a man in his sixties with acute or convalescent COVID-19.

The chain is built from TRBV5-1 and TRBJ1-4; TRBD1 aligns across 9 bases. With V trimmed by 3 bases and J by 2 bases, 8 bases remained unmatched. In germline, CDR1 is SGHRS, CDR2 YFSETQ. CDR3 length equals 17 residues. The CDR3 sequence: CASSSSGTGRTNEKLFF. CDR3 nucleotides: TGCGCCAGCAGCTCTTCTGGGACAGGGAGGACTAATGAAAAACTGTTTTTT. The full variable domain, completed using reference TRBV5-1 and TRBJ1-4, is KAGVTQTPRYLIKTRGQQVTLSCSPISGHRSVSWYQQTPGQGLQFLFEYFSETQRNKGNFPGRFSGRQFSNSRSEMNVSTLELGDSALYLCASSSSGTGRTNEKLFFGSGTQLSVL.

The V call is TRBV5-5, the J call TRBJ2-7; the match to TRBD1 covers 7 bases. J gave up 7 bases and V 4 bases, and 8 bases lay outside the gene matches. The CDR3 runs 13 residues. Germline V gene sequence: CDR1 SGHKS, CDR2 YYEKEE (reference sequence). CDR3 protein: CASSLEGAREQYF. The DNA of the CDR3 is TGTGCCAGCAGCCTCGAGGGGGCGCGGGAGCAGTACTTC.

CDR3 residues: CASSSDRDNQPQHF. The DNA for the CDR3 is TGTGCCAGCAGCTCAGACAGGGACAATCAGCCCCAGCATTTT. This chain links TRBV7-9 with TRBJ1-5; 7 bases align to TRBD1. Germline CDR1 SEHNR, CDR2 FQNEAQ (reference sequence). V gave up 4 bases and J gave up 3 bases; unmatched junction bases: 3. The CDR3 is 14 amino acids.

The chain joins TRBV7-9 to TRBJ2-7; possibly TRBD1 for D (7 bases). With 5 bases removed from V and 2 bases from J, the gap between germline ends came to 13 bases. This CDR3 comprises 14 residues. Germline assignment: CDR1 SEHNR and CDR2 FQNEAQ (reference sequence). The CDR3 spells CASSPQGGTYEQYF. The CDR3 DNA follows: TGTGCCAGCAGCCCTCAGGGGGGTACCTACGAGCAGTACTTC.

The V gene is TRBV5-6, the J gene TRBJ2-7, with TRBD1 as a possible D gene (5 bases). The CDR3 is 13 amino acids. From germline, CDR1 is SGHDT and CDR2 YYEEEE. The V gene lost 1 base and the J gene lost 7 bases, with 12 bases spanning the gap. CDR3 loop: CASSLFWGGEQYF. In DNA form, the CDR3 reads TGTGCCAGCAGCTTGTTTTGGGGCGGAGAGCAGTACTTC.

The chain joins TRBV7-2 to TRBJ1-4; 10 nucleotides match TRBD1. After removal of 6 bases from V and 6 bases from J, the junction contained 7 bases not matched to a gene. CDR1 SGHTA and CDR2 FQGNSA come from the germline V gene. The CDR3 covers 15 residues. This CDR3 reads CASSQTGTGDEKLFF. In DNA form, the CDR3 reads TGTGCCAGCAGTCAGACCGGGACAGGGGATGAAAAACTGTTTTTT.

This clone was seen a few times. This chain links TRBV2 with TRBJ1-2, with D unclear. CDR3 size: 15 residues. V gave up 4 bases and J gave up 3 bases, with 15 bases separating them. Germline CDR1 SNHLY, CDR2 FYNNEI. The CDR3 loop reads CASSAGIPGDYGYTF. The CDR3 DNA sequence: TGTGCCAGCAGTGCCGGGATACCGGGCGACTATGGCTACACCTTC.

The chain carries TRBV6-5 and TRBJ1-1, with D perhaps TRBD1 (5 bases). V shed 6 bases and J shed 4 bases, with 15 bases lying between them. The V gene's germline CDR1 is MNHEY and CDR2 SVGAGI. The CDR3 has 14 amino acids. CDR3 DNA: TGTGCCAGCAGACCCGACAGACGTAGCACTGAAGCTTTCTTT. It is translated as CASRPDRRSTEAFF.

J is TRBJ1-6 and V is TRBV30; 7 bases align to TRBD1. The CDR3 runs 13 residues. Trimming at V came to 3 bases and at J to 7 bases, leaving 3 bases not matched to a gene. CDR1 GTSNPN and CDR2 SVGIG come from the germline V gene (reference sequence). This chain's CDR3 is CAWRGTENSPLHF. The CDR3 coding sequence is TGTGCCTGGAGGGGGACAGAAAATTCACCCCTCCACTTT.

The chain couples TRBV18 to TRBJ2-1; possible D gene TRBD1, 5 bases. V was pared by 5 bases and J by 2 bases, with 22 bases between. CDR1 and CDR2 from the germline V gene are KGHSH and LQKENI. The CDR3 is 18 amino acids. The DNA of the CDR3 is TGTGCCAGCTCATCTTATCGTCCGCGAGACAGCCCCTACAATGAGCAGTTCTTC. Protein sequence: CASSSYRPRDSPYNEQFF.

V gene TRBV15 combines with J gene TRBJ2-2, with 8 bases that match TRBD1. The trim removed 6 bases at V and 1 base at J, leaving 4 bases unmatched. The CDR3 spans 15 residues. Germline V gene data show CDR1 as LNHNV and CDR2 as YYDKDF (reference sequence). CDR3 nucleotide sequence: TGTGCCACCAGGTCCGGGACAGGGAACACCGGGGAGCTGTTTTTT. Translation gives CATRSGTGNTGELFF.

The chain carries TRBV6-2 or TRBV6-3 and TRBJ1-2; D is unresolved. The CDR3 is made up of 14 amino acids. Germline V gene lookup returns CDR1 MNHEY and CDR2 SVGEGT. V was shortened by 6 bases and J by 6 bases, with 17 bases between the two germline ends. CDR3 coding DNA: TGTGCCAGCAGCCTCGGGAGACGCCCCGATGGCTACACCTTC. Translation gives CASSLGRRPDGYTF.

This clone was seen a few times. This chain uses TRBV5-5 with TRBJ1-5, with D uncertain. This CDR3 region has 15 residues. Between the trimmed V and J ends, which lost 2 bases and 5 bases, there was a span of 14 bases. Germline CDR1 and CDR2: SGHKS and YYEKEE (reference sequence). CDR3 sequence (DNA): TGTGCCAGCAGCTTCTCGGTTTCGCGTGATCAGCCCCAGCATTTT. Its translation is CASSFSVSRDQPQHF.

The V gene is TRBV29-1, the J gene TRBJ2-3; the match to TRBD2 covers 9 bases. The J segment lost 1 base and the V segment lost 5 bases, leaving 7 bases of the junction unmatched. CDR3 length: 15 amino acids. The V gene's germline CDR1 is SQVTM and CDR2 ANQGSEA. As DNA, the CDR3 is TGCAGCGTTTACCCAGCGGGAGGTCGCACAGATACGCAGTATTTT. Translating it yields CSVYPAGGRTDTQYF.

The V gene is TRBV9, the J gene TRBJ2-3; 8 bases are shared with TRBD2. CDR1 and CDR2 (germline): SGDLS, YYNGEE. The J segment lost 2 bases and the V segment lost 4 bases, leaving 9 bases of the junction unmatched. The CDR3 runs to 16 residues. In DNA, the CDR3 is TGTGCCAGCAGCCCGCGGGGGGTCCTGATCACAGATACGCAGTATTTT. This codes for CASSPRGVLITDTQYF.

The sample holds one count of this clone. The J gene is TRBJ2-5, the V gene TRBV7-9, with 7 bases identical to TRBD2. J was trimmed by 5 bases and V by 3 bases; bases with no gene match: 6. This CDR3 region has 14 residues. Per germline, CDR1 SEHNR and CDR2 FQNEAQ (reference sequence). The CDR3 DNA reads as TGTGCCAGCAGCTTGCGGACTAGACGGGAGACCCAGTACTTC. Protein sequence: CASSLRTRRETQYF.

The chain couples TRBV9 to TRBJ1-6; D gene uncertain. The CDR3 spans 13 residues. The V gene's germline CDR1 is SGDLS and CDR2 YYNGEE. The ends were cut back, 0 bases at V and 7 bases at J, with 5 bases in the middle. The CDR3 DNA sequence: TGTGCCAGCAGCGTAGCTCGGAATTCACCCCTCCACTTT. Its protein product is CASSVARNSPLHF.

The V gene is TRBV4-3, the J gene TRBJ2-5, with a weak D call TRBD1 (6 bases). The V end was cut by 0 bases, the J end by 5 bases, with 13 bases between. CDR3 size: 15 residues. From germline, CDR1 is LGHNA and CDR2 YSLEER. CDR3 coding DNA: TGCGCCAGCAGCCAAGAACAGGGTCGAGGGGAGACCCAGTACTTC. It specifies CASSQEQGRGETQYF.

This clone appeared a few times. The chain recombines TRBV11-3 with TRBJ2-7; D remains unclear. The V and J ends lost 5 bases and 1 base respectively, with 3 bases between them. In germline, CDR1 is SGHNT, CDR2 YENEEA. The CDR3 extends over 11 amino acids. The CDR3 reads CASSPSYEQYF. The CDR3 nucleotides read TGTGCCAGCAGCCCTTCCTACGAGCAGTACTTC.

This rearrangement joins TRBV11-2 to TRBJ1-1; TRBD1 matches 8 bases. This CDR3 is built from 18 residues. CDR1 is SGHAT and CDR2 is FQNNGV in the germline V gene. Trimming at V came to 0 bases and at J to 1 base, leaving 10 bases not matched to a gene. The CDR3 bases are TGTGCCAGCAGCTTAGACCCAGGGGGCTATTGGGGGAACACTGAAGCTTTCTTT. Amino acid sequence: CASSLDPGGYWGNTEAFF.

The chain carries TRBV19 and TRBJ2-3, with D maybe TRBD2 (5 bases). The CDR3 runs to 14 residues. With 3 bases removed from V and 4 bases from J, the gap between germline ends came to 11 bases. The V gene's germline CDR1 is LNHDA and CDR2 SQIVND (reference sequence). In nucleotides, the CDR3 is TGTGCCAGTAGTATGTTTAGCGAGCCAGATACGCAGTATTTT. Protein: CASSMFSEPDTQYF.

This rearrangement joins TRBV2 to TRBJ2-1; 7 bases are a match to TRBD1. Germline CDR1 reads SNHLY; CDR2 reads FYNNEI. The length of the CDR3 is 13 residues. Germline trimming cut 5 bases from V and 3 bases from J; bases unmatched to any gene: 1. The CDR3 reads CASSRDSYNEQFF. CDR3 sequence (DNA): TGTGCCAGCAGTCGGGACAGCTACAATGAGCAGTTCTTC.

This chain uses TRBV7-9 with TRBJ2-2; possibly TRBD2 for D (5 bases). The CDR3 consists of 13 residues. From germline, CDR1 is SEHNR and CDR2 FQNEAQ (reference sequence). V was trimmed by 2 bases and J by 7 bases, leaving 8 bases between them. CDR3 nucleotides: TGTGCCAGCAGCTTATCGAGGGACGGGGAGCTGTTTTTT. It codes for CASSLSRDGELFF.

The chain combines TRBV28 with TRBJ2-7, with 13 bases fitting TRBD2. J was trimmed by 1 base and V by 6 bases; bases with no gene match: 12. Germline V lookup: CDR1 MDHEN, CDR2 SYDVKM. This CDR3 is built from 18 residues. CDR3 loop: CASSPPPMGLAGSYEQYF. The CDR3 bases are TGTGCCAGCAGCCCGCCCCCAATGGGACTAGCGGGATCCTACGAGCAGTACTTC.

This chain connects TRBV25-1 to TRBJ2-7; 8 nucleotides match TRBD2. The CDR3 consists of 16 residues. Germline loops: CDR1 MGHDK, CDR2 SYGVNS. Trimming removed 4 bases from V and 4 bases from J; junction bases left unmatched: 12. The CDR3 reads CASSGSLAGISYEQYF. DNA for the CDR3: TGTGCCAGCAGTGGTAGTTTAGCGGGAATTTCTTACGAGCAGTACTTC.

Only one count was recorded for this clone. The chain couples TRBV28 to TRBJ2-7; TRBD1 is a possible D gene (5 bases). From germline, CDR1 is MDHEN and CDR2 SYDVKM. V gave up 2 bases and J gave up 4 bases, with 12 bases separating them. This CDR3 has 14 residues. The CDR3 coding sequence is TGTGCCAGCAGTTTAAGTTTCCAGGGTTACGAGCAGTACTTC. Its protein product is CASSLSFQGYEQYF.

The chain combines TRBV5-5 with TRBJ2-3, with 8 bases aligning to TRBD1. The CDR3 spans 18 residues. With V trimmed by 3 bases and J by 1 base, 13 bases remained unmatched. The germline CDR1 and CDR2 sequences are SGHKS and YYEKEE (reference sequence). The DNA for the CDR3 is TGTGCCAGCAGCTCCGGACAGGGTGTTTGGCGGGGCACAGATACGCAGTATTTT. Translation gives CASSSGQGVWRGTDTQYF.

Details on this clone: Because the CDR3's place on the DNA is in doubt, the DNA is left out and the CDR3 is given as listed by TCRdb. This chain uses TRBV28 with TRBJ2-7; the table's D gene call, TRBD2, was not cross checked with the DNA. Germline loops: CDR1 MDHEN, CDR2 SYDVKM. Including both end residues, the CDR3 is 11 amino acids long. The CDR3 protein is CASSTSYEQYF.

The V gene is TRBV2, the J gene TRBJ2-3, with 8 bases fitting TRBD2. Germline lookup yields CDR1 SNHLY and CDR2 FYNNEI. The V segment lost 3 bases and the J segment 4 bases; nucleotides outside the gene matches: 9. CDR3 size: 16 residues. CDR3 sequence: CASSEGMSGRSDTQYF. The CDR3, as DNA: TGTGCCAGCAGTGAGGGGATGAGCGGGAGATCAGATACGCAGTATTTT.

This sequence joins TRBV6-5 and TRBJ1-5; 8 nucleotides match TRBD1. The CDR3 runs 12 residues. After removal of 6 bases from V and 13 bases from J, the junction contained 8 bases not matched to a gene. The germline gives CDR1 MNHEY, CDR2 SVGAGI. The CDR3 loop reads CASSPGQGRQHF. In DNA, the CDR3 is TGTGCCAGCAGCCCCGGACAGGGAAGGCAGCATTTT.

In its sample, this clone was seen once. V and J are TRBV19 and TRBJ2-6, with 9 positions matching TRBD2. Per germline, CDR1 LNHDA and CDR2 SQIVND (reference sequence). The ends lost 9 bases at V and 2 bases at J; junction bases unmatched: 2. The CDR3 extends over 14 amino acids. CDR3 in amino acids: CASRLAAGANVLTF. In nucleotides, the CDR3 is TGTGCCAGCCGACTAGCGGCTGGGGCCAACGTCCTGACTTTC.

The chain joins TRBV3-1 (or the pseudogene TRBV3-2) to TRBJ2-1; tentative D call: TRBD1 (6 bases). V was clipped by 3 bases and J by 3 bases, with 12 bases between them. The CDR3 extends over 15 amino acids. Germline-derived CDR1 and CDR2 are LGHDT and YNNKEL (reference sequence). This CDR3 reads CASSQGTSHYNEQFF. For the CDR3, the DNA is TGTGCCAGCAGCCAGGGGACATCACACTACAATGAGCAGTTCTTC.